These T cell receptor beta chains were read from a single sample in a study of T-cell memory formation after mild COVID-19. TCRdb itself ran the 5' RACE reads through MiXCR, one entry per CDR3 protein. The sample includes about 360,000 distinct CDR3 sequences, 13% to 15% of them seen just once. Sample: PBMCs or a T cell subset sorted from them (not recorded which). These receptors came from a man younger than 35 who had mild COVID-19 (a few samples of this study predate the infection). Cell type and time point are not known. Each CDR3 is given with its conserved first and last residue. D genes are given only for firm matches. Clone size is shown for a subset of rows, as once, few, many or a class of expanded clone.

CDR3aa | CDR3nt | v_gene | d_gene | abundance | j_gene
CASSLKQGLHTEAFF | TGTGCCAGCAGTTTGAAGCAGGGGCTTCACACTGAAGCTTTCTTT | TRBV28 | - | few | TRBJ1-1
CASSSHIAAGELFF | TGTGCCAGCAGTTCACACATCGCGGCCGGGGAGCTGTTTTTT | TRBV12-3/TRBV12-4 | - | - | TRBJ2-2
CASSLVSGQLYNEQFF | TGTGCCAGCAGCTTAGTCTCAGGACAGCTGTACAATGAGCAGTTCTTC | TRBV7-8 | - | - | TRBJ2-1
CASSLSGTNTGELFF | TGTGCCAGCTCACTATCCGGGACAAACACCGGGGAGCTGTTTTTT | TRBV7-3 | - | many | TRBJ2-2
CASSLAGQGRYYGYTF | TGCGCCAGCAGCTTGGCCGGGCAGGGGAGGTACTATGGCTACACCTTC | TRBV5-1 | - | few | TRBJ1-2
CASSHDPGQGIDTQYF | TGTGCCAGCAGCCACGATCCGGGACAGGGCATAGATACGCAGTATTTT | TRBV21-1 | - | - | TRBJ2-3
CASRLLADQFTDTQYF | TGCGCCAGCAGGTTGTTAGCGGACCAATTCACAGATACGCAGTATTTT | TRBV5-1 | - | many | TRBJ2-3
CSATGQGTGNTIYF | TGCAGTGCTACCGGACAGGGGACTGGAAACACCATATATTTT | TRBV20-1 | TRBD1 | - | TRBJ1-3
CASKNRDRGYSPLHF | TGTGCCAGTAAGAACCGGGACAGGGGATATTCACCCCTCCACTTT | TRBV19 | TRBD1 | few | TRBJ1-6
CASTPGVGIYEQYF | TGTGCCAGCACCCCTGGGGTGGGTATATACGAGCAGTACTTC | TRBV27 | - | - | TRBJ2-7
CASSLGWNQPQHF | TGTGCCAGCAGCTTAGGGTGGAATCAGCCCCAGCATTTT | TRBV7-9 | - | - | TRBJ1-5
CASSFGPELGQFF | TGTGCCAGCAGCTTTGGCCCCGAGTTGGGGCAGTTCTTC | TRBV5-8 | - | - | TRBJ2-1
CASSLLAGGPPGAYEQYF | TGTGCCAGCAGCTTATTAGCGGGGGGCCCTCCTGGGGCCTACGAGCAGTACTTC | TRBV11-2 | TRBD2 | few | TRBJ2-7
CASSQELRRGSIRAFF | TGCGCCAGCAGCCAAGAATTACGTCGGGGCTCTATTCGGGCTTTCTTT | TRBV4-1 | - | - | TRBJ1-1
CASGLRDRYNEQFF | TGTGCCAGCGGCCTCCGGGACCGATACAATGAGCAGTTCTTC | TRBV2 | - | few | TRBJ2-1
CASSQVATTGSGNTIYF | TGTGCCAGCAGCCAAGTAGCCACGACAGGCTCTGGAAACACCATATATTTT | TRBV4-2 | - | - | TRBJ1-3
CASSRGQAATQYF | TGTGCCAGCAGCCGCGGACAGGCGGCGACCCAGTACTTC | TRBV3-1 | TRBD1 | few | TRBJ2-5
CASRSSMTEAFF | TGTGCCAGCAGATCGTCAATGACTGAAGCTTTCTTT | TRBV7-8 | - | few | TRBJ1-1
CSVEGETGTYGYTF | TGCAGCGTTGAAGGGGAGACAGGGACCTACGGCTACACCTTC | TRBV29-1 | TRBD1 | - | TRBJ1-2
CASSPEGLPIQYF | TGTGCCAGCAGCCCCGAGGGACTTCCCATTCAGTACTTC | TRBV7-6 | - | few | TRBJ2-4
CASSQVEGQGQYF | TGTGCCAGCAGCCAAGTGGAAGGGCAAGGGCAGTATTTT | TRBV3-1 | - | few | TRBJ2-3
CSVQRTSGRETQYF | TGCAGCGTTCAACGCACTAGCGGGCGGGAGACCCAGTACTTC | TRBV29-1 | TRBD2 | many | TRBJ2-5
CASSAGARGEKLFF | TGTGCCAGCAGCGCGGGAGCTAGGGGTGAAAAACTGTTTTTT | TRBV7-2 | - | - | TRBJ1-4
CASSLGLGEGEKLFF | TGCGCCAGCAGCTTGGGACTAGGAGAGGGAGAAAAACTGTTTTTT | TRBV5-1 | - | many | TRBJ1-4
CSARTPGQGAGYGYTF | TGCAGTGCTAGAACTCCCGGACAGGGGGCAGGCTATGGCTACACCTTC | TRBV20-1 | TRBD1 | few | TRBJ1-2
CAWSLTRVDGELFF | TGTGCCTGGAGTCTAACGAGAGTAGACGGGGAGCTGTTTTTT | TRBV30 | - | - | TRBJ2-2
CASSLGQTGYNEQFF | TGCGCCAGCAGCTTGGGACAGACGGGATACAATGAGCAGTTCTTC | TRBV5-1 | - | - | TRBJ2-1
CASSTGDRGAFF | TGTGCCAGCTCAACCGGGGACAGGGGAGCTTTCTTT | TRBV18 | TRBD1 | - | TRBJ1-1
CASSHFGEKNTEAFF | TGTGCCAGCAGTCATTTTGGAGAAAAGAACACTGAAGCTTTCTTT | TRBV27 | - | - | TRBJ1-1
CSARMGSGVYEQYF | TGCAGTGCTCGTATGGGTAGCGGGGTATACGAGCAGTACTTC | TRBV20-1 | TRBD2 | - | TRBJ2-7
CASSIGRQATDGYTF | TGTGCCAGCAGTATTGGACGACAGGCTACGGATGGCTACACCTTC | TRBV6-2/TRBV6-3 | - | - | TRBJ1-2
CASSVTGGSYEQYF | TGTGCCAGCAGCGTTACAGGGGGATCCTACGAGCAGTACTTC | TRBV2 | TRBD1 | - | TRBJ2-7
CSVTQGNTIYF | TGCAGCGTGACACAGGGAAACACCATATATTTT | TRBV29-1 | - | - | TRBJ1-3
CASSYSKTEAFF | TGTGCCAGCAGCTACTCCAAAACTGAAGCTTTCTTT | TRBV11-1 | - | few | TRBJ1-1
CASSWESSYNEQFF | TGTGCCAGCAGTTGGGAAAGTTCCTACAATGAGCAGTTCTTC | TRBV6-5 | - | - | TRBJ2-1
CASSLGLGGSGKLFF | TGTGCCAGCAGCTTAGGACTGGGAGGGAGCGGAAAACTGTTTTTT | TRBV7-2 | - | - | TRBJ1-4
CASSLGQGVISGANVLTF | TGTGCCAGCAGCTTAGGACAGGGGGTTATCTCTGGGGCCAACGTCCTGACTTTC | TRBV5-6 | TRBD1 | few | TRBJ2-6
CASSSQGGTEAFF | TGTGCCAGCAGTTCTCAGGGGGGCACTGAAGCTTTCTTT | TRBV7-9 | TRBD1 | many | TRBJ1-1
CASSLGSGHNTEAFF | TGCGCCAGCAGCTTGGGCTCGGGACACAACACTGAAGCTTTCTTT | TRBV5-1 | - | few | TRBJ1-1
CASSLDGRRKTQYF | TGTGCCAGCAGCCTCGACGGACGGCGAAAGACCCAGTACTTC | TRBV3-1 | - | few | TRBJ2-5
CASSQEERGQPQHF | TGCGCCAGCAGCCAAGAGGAGAGGGGACAGCCCCAGCATTTT | TRBV4-3 | - | few | TRBJ1-5